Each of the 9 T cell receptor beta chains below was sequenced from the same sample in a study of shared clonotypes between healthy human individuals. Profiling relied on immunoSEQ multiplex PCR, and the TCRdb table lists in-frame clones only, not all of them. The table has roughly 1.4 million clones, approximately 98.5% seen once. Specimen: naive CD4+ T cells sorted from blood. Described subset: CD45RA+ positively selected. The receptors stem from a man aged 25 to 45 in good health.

The CDR3 reads CASSQDYTSGGADTQYF. Here the CDR3 DNA reads TGCGCCAGCAGCCAAGATTATACTAGCGGGGGGGCAGATACGCAGTATTTT. J is TRBJ2-3 and V is TRBV4-1, with TRBD2 matching 13 bases. The CDR3 is 17 residues long. The germline V gene has CDR1 MGHRA and CDR2 YSYEKL. The J segment lost 4 bases and the V segment lost 0 bases, leaving 4 bases of the junction unmatched.

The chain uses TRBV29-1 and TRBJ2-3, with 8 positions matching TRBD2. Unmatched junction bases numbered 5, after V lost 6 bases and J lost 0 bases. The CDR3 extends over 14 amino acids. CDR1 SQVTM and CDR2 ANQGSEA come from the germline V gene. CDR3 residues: CSVRTSYSTDTQYF. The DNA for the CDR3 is TGCAGCGTAAGGACTAGCTATAGCACAGATACGCAGTATTTT.

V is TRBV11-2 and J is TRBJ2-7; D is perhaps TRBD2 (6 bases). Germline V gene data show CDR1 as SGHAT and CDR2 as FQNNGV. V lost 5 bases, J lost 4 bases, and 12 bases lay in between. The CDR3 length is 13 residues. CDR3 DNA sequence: TGTGCCAGCAGCCCGGGCGGGATTTACGAGCAGTACTTC. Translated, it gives CASSPGGIYEQYF.

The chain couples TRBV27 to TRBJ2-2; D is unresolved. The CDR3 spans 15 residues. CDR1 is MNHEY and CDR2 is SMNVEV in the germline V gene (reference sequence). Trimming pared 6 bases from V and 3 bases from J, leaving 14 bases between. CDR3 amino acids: CASRLDPPDTGELFF. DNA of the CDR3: TGTGCCAGCAGATTAGACCCCCCGGACACCGGGGAGCTGTTTTTT.

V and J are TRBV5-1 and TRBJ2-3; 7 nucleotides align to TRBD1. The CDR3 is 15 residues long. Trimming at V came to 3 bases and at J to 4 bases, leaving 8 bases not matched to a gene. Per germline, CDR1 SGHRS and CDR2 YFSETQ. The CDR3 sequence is CASSSLTGWADTQYF. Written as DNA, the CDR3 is TGCGCCAGCAGCTCGTTGACAGGGTGGGCAGATACGCAGTATTTT.

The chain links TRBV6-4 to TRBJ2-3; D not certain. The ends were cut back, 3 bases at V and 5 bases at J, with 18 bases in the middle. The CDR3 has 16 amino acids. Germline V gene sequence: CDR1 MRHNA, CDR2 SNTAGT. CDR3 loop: CASSEGIGLVGDTQYF. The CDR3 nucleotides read TGTGCCAGCAGTGAAGGCATCGGCTTGGTTGGAGATACGCAGTATTTT.

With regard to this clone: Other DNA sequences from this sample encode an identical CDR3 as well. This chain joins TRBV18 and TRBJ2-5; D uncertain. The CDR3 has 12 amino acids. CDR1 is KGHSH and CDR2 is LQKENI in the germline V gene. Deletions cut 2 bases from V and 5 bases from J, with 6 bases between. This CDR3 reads CASSPVAETQYF. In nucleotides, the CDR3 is TGTGCCAGCTCACCAGTGGCGGAGACCCAGTACTTC.

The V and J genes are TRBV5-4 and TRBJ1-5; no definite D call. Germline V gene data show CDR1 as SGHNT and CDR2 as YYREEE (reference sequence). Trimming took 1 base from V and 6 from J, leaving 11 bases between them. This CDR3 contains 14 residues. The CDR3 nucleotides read TGTGCCAGCAGCTTGTCAGGCAGAGGTCAGCCCCAGCATTTT. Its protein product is CASSLSGRGQPQHF.

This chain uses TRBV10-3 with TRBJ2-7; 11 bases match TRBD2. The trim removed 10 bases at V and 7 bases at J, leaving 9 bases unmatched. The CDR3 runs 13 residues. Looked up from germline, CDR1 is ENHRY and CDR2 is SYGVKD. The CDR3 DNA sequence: TGTGCCACAGTTAGCGGGAGGGCGGAAGAGCAGTACTTC. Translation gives CATVSGRAEEQYF.